Described below is a single T cell receptor (beta chain) sequence and its context. The CDR3 consists of 14 residues. V gave up 10 bases and J gave up 1 base, with 17 bases separating them. Germline V gives CDR1 ENHRY, CDR2 SYGVKD. The sample comes from a study of blood T cell repertoires in COVID-19. Turning to the study itself: There were acute and convalescent COVID-19 samples, and they came from the United States, Italy and Spain. PBMCs, B-cell-depleted T cells, or T cells provided the cDNA or gDNA that made up the material.

Methods used by the authors: Amplified reference gene primers provided the basis for estimating nucleated cell counts. Assay used: immunoSEQ multiplex PCR; TCRdb lists only in-frame clones, some missing. The DNA gave D and trimming, while V, J and clone size come from that table. The sample has roughly 90,000 clones, about 90% seen once. This TCR was recovered from a human donor in a cohort sampled during active COVID-19. This chain joins TRBV10-3 and TRBJ2-7; possibly TRBD1 for D (6 bases). Sequenced material: peripheral blood. This chain's CDR3 is CATGTGTPSYEQYF. Written as DNA, the CDR3 is TGTGCCACCGGAACCGGGACACCTTCCTACGAGCAGTACTTC.